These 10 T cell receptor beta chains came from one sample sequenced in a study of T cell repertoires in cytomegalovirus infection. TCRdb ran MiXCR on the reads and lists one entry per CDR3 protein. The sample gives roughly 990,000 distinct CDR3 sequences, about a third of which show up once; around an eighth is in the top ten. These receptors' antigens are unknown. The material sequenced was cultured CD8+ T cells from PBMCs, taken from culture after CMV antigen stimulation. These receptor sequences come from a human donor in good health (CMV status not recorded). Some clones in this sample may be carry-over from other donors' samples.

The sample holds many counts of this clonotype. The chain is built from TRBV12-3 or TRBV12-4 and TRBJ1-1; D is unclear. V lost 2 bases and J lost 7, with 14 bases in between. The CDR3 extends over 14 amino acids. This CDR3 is CASSLLGGDSEAFF. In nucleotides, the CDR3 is TGTGCCAGCAGTTTACTCGGCGGTGATAGTGAAGCTTTCTTT.

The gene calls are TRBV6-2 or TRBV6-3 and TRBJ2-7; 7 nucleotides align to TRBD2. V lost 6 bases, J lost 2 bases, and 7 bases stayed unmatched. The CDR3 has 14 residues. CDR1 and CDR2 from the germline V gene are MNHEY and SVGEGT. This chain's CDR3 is CASSLLGGAYEQYV. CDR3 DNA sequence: TGTGCCAGCAGCCTCTTGGGGGGGGCCTACGAGCAGTACGTC.

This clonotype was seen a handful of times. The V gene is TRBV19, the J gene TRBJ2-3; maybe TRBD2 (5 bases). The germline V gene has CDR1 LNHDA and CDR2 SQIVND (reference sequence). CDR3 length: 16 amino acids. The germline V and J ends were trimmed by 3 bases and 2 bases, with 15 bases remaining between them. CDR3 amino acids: CASSMGPWEPTDTQYF. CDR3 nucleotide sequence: TGTGCCAGTAGTATGGGCCCCTGGGAGCCCACAGATACGCAGTATTTT.

CDR3 in amino acids: CASSYSRDSSYEQYV. The CDR3 DNA is TGTGCCAGCAGTTACTCCCGGGACAGCTCCTACGAGCAGTACGTC. The chain employs TRBV6-2 or TRBV6-3 and TRBJ2-7; TRBD1 aligns across 7 bases. The CDR3 runs to 15 residues. The J segment lost 0 bases and the V segment lost 0 bases, leaving 2 bases of the junction unmatched. Per germline, CDR1 MNHEY and CDR2 SVGEGT.

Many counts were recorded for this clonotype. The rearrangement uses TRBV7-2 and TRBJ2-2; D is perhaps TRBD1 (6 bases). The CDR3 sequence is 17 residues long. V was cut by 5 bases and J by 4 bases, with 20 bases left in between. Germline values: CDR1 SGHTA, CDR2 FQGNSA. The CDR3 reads CASSINRVHSSTGELFF. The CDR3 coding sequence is TGTGCCAGCAGCATAAACAGGGTCCATTCGAGCACCGGGGAGCTGTTTTTT.

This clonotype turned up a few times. CDR3 DNA: TGTGCCAGCAAGGCCGCCAGGGGGGGAATCACCGGGGAGCTGTTTTTT. Residues: CASKAARGGITGELFF. The chain is built from TRBV2 and TRBJ2-2; D is perhaps TRBD1 or TRBD2 (7 bases each). The CDR3 is 16 residues long. Germline V CDR1 and CDR2: SNHLY, FYNNEI. V lost 7 bases to trimming and J lost 4 bases, with 19 bases between them.

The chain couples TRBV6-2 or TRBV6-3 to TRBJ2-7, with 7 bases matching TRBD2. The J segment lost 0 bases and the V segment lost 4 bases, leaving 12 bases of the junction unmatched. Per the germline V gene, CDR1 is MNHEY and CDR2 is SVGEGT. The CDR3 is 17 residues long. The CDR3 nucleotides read TGTGCCAGCAGTTCGTTGAAGCGGGGCTTTATCTCCTACGAGCAGTACGTC. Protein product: CASSSLKRGFISYEQYV.

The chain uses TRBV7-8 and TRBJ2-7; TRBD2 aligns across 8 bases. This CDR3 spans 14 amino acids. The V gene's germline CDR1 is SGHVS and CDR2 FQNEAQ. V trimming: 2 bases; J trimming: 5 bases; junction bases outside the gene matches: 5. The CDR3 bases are TGTGCCAGCAGCTTACCGGGGGGGAGGAACGAGCAGTACTTC. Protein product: CASSLPGGRNEQYF.

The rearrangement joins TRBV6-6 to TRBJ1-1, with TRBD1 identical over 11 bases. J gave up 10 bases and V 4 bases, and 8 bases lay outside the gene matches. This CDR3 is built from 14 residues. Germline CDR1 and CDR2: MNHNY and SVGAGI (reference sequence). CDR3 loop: CASSWDRGTPPAFF. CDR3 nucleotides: TGTGCCAGCAGTTGGGACAGGGGGACCCCCCCAGCTTTCTTT.

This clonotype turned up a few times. CDR3: CASSPLRESDTQYF. In DNA form, the CDR3 reads TGTGCCAGCAGTCCCCTTAGGGAGTCCGATACGCAGTATTTT. The genes are TRBV12-3 or TRBV12-4 and TRBJ2-3; possibly TRBD2 for D (5 bases). Trimming left V 5 bases short and J 6 bases short, with 15 bases between. The CDR3 extends over 14 amino acids.